This T cell receptor (beta chain) was observed in a study of siplizumab effects on memory and regulatory T cells. Study-level results: Siplizumab significantly decreased alloreactive sequences from unstimulated CD4+ memory cells. No more than a minor fraction of alloreactive clones could be traced back to unstimulated subsets.

Comment on this clone: What it binds is unknown.

Profiling relied on immunoSEQ multiplex PCR, and the TCRdb table lists in-frame clones only, not all of them. The sample shows approximately 100,000 clones, more than 85% of them seen only once. The CDR3 length is 16 residues. The ends lost 2 bases at V and 4 bases at J; junction bases unmatched: 7. Per the germline V gene, CDR1 is MGHRA and CDR2 is YSYEKL. The chain combines TRBV4-1 with TRBJ1-4; 7 nucleotides align to TRBD1. The receptor was isolated from a human donor in good health. Some clones in this sample may be carry-over from other donors' samples. Specimen: CD4+ T cells sorted from blood. The DNA for the CDR3 is TGCGCCAGCAGCCAACTGCCGGGACAGAATAATGAAAAACTGTTTTTT. Translating gives CASSQLPGQNNEKLFF.